The next 32 T cell receptor beta chains were all read from a single sample in a study of shared clonotypes between healthy human individuals. CD45RO-negative, CCR7-selected cells formed the naive CD8 fraction, which excluded terminally differentiated effector memory CD45RA+ cells. The method was immunoSEQ multiplex PCR; TCRdb's version includes in-frame clones alone and lacks a portion of them. The sample has about 820,000 clones, nearly 95% seen once; the top ten hold around 24%. Specimen: naive CD8+ T cells sorted from blood. Receptors originate from a man aged 25 to 45 in good health.

The chain joins TRBV27 to TRBJ2-1; tentatively, D is TRBD1 (6 bases). The CDR3 contains 17 residues. V was shortened by 2 bases and J by 0 bases, with 14 bases between the two germline ends. Per the germline V gene, CDR1 is MNHEY and CDR2 is SMNVEV (reference sequence). In nucleotides, the CDR3 is TGTGCCAGCAGTTTAACCCAGGGGCCGAGCTCCTACAATGAGCAGTTCTTC. Translation gives CASSLTQGPSSYNEQFF.

V is TRBV6-1 and J is TRBJ2-7; 7 bases match TRBD2. This CDR3 contains 14 residues. The germline V gene encodes CDR1 MNHNS and CDR2 SASEGT. V dropped 3 bases and J dropped 4; count of bases not matched to a gene: 6. For the CDR3, the DNA is TGTGCCAGCAGTGATGGGACTACGTCTTACGAGCAGTACTTC. This translates into CASSDGTTSYEQYF.

This chain uses TRBV5-6 with TRBJ2-7, with TRBD2 as a possible D gene (6 bases). CDR3 length equals 15 residues. From germline, CDR1 is SGHDT and CDR2 YYEEEE. V shed 3 bases and J shed 3 bases, with 16 bases lying between them. The CDR3 region has the DNA TGTGCCAGCAGCTCCCCGGGAGCCCCCATCTACGAGCAGTACTTC. This encodes CASSSPGAPIYEQYF.

The V and J genes are TRBV6-1 and TRBJ2-7, with D unresolved. Germline lookup yields CDR1 MNHNS and CDR2 SASEGT. Trimming removed 6 bases at V and 0 bases at J, with 9 bases between. The CDR3 totals 13 residues. CDR3 in DNA: TGTGCCAGCAGCACCAGGACCTCCTACGAGCAGTACTTC. As protein: CASSTRTSYEQYF.

The genes are TRBV29-1 and TRBJ1-1; D is unresolved. Germline V gene sequence: CDR1 SQVTM, CDR2 ANQGSEA. Trimming removed 7 bases at V and 6 bases at J, with 12 bases between. CDR3 length: 11 amino acids. CDR3 protein: CSAPTASEAFF. The DNA for the CDR3 is TGCAGCGCGCCAACAGCATCTGAAGCTTTCTTT.

The V and J genes are TRBV7-9 and TRBJ2-1; perhaps TRBD2 as D (6 bases). With 7 bases removed from V and 4 bases from J, the gap between germline ends came to 17 bases. In germline, CDR1 is SEHNR, CDR2 FQNEAQ (reference sequence). The CDR3 has 15 residues. CDR3 sequence reads: CASTNGAGNYNEQFF. In nucleotides, the CDR3 is TGTGCCAGCACCAACGGGGCGGGAAATTACAATGAGCAGTTCTTC.

J is TRBJ2-7 and V is TRBV19; 14 nucleotides agree with TRBD2. J gave up 2 bases and V 6 bases, and 12 bases lay outside the gene matches. This CDR3 contains 18 residues. Germline-derived CDR1 and CDR2 are LNHDA and SQIVND (reference sequence). In DNA, the CDR3 is TGTGCCAGTAGACCGACTAGCGGGAGGGCCTCGGCTCCCTACGAGCAGTACTTC. Translated, it gives CASRPTSGRASAPYEQYF.

The chain combines TRBV4-1 with TRBJ2-2; the D is unclear. The germline V gene has CDR1 MGHRA and CDR2 YSYEKL. V lost 4 bases, J lost 4 bases, and 13 bases lay in between. The CDR3 runs to 15 residues. CDR3 in amino acids: CASSPGVSGTGELFF. The CDR3 DNA reads as TGCGCCAGCAGCCCTGGGGTTTCGGGCACCGGGGAGCTGTTTTTT.

This clone was recorded only once. The chain is built from TRBV4-1 and TRBJ2-1; tentative D call: TRBD2 (5 bases). This CDR3 is built from 14 residues. V lost 0 bases to trimming and J lost 8 bases, with 11 bases between them. In germline, CDR1 is MGHRA, CDR2 YSYEKL. The CDR3 DNA is TGCGCCAGCAGCCAAGATCTAGCCGAGGATGAGCAGTTCTTC. Translating gives CASSQDLAEDEQFF.

J is TRBJ2-3 and V is TRBV27; 9 nucleotides align to TRBD2. CDR1 and CDR2 from the germline V gene are MNHEY and SMNVEV (reference sequence). This CDR3 contains 15 residues. With 4 bases clipped from V and 6 bases from J, the junction kept 8 bases outside the gene matches. DNA for the CDR3: TGTGCCAGCAGTTGGAATAGCGGGGGCGCGGATACGCAGTATTTT. Protein sequence: CASSWNSGGADTQYF.

The chain links TRBV27 to TRBJ2-1; perhaps TRBD2 as D (6 bases). The V gene lost 5 bases and the J gene lost 9 bases, with 17 bases spanning the gap. Germline V gene sequence: CDR1 MNHEY, CDR2 SMNVEV (reference sequence). The CDR3 is 14 residues long. CDR3 loop: CASSLWPSGVEQFF. The CDR3 bases are TGTGCCAGCAGTCTCTGGCCTTCGGGGGTTGAGCAGTTCTTC.

The chain uses TRBV10-3 and TRBJ1-4; maybe TRBD1 (5 bases). The CDR3 totals 11 residues. Trimming removed 10 bases at V and 6 bases at J, with 9 bases between. Germline V gives CDR1 ENHRY, CDR2 SYGVKD. CDR3 bases: TGTGCCACCGGGGCTGATGAAAAACTGTTTTTT. The encoded protein is CATGADEKLFF.

The V call is TRBV28, the J call TRBJ1-1; a weak D match, TRBD1 (5 bases). Germline CDR1 MDHEN, CDR2 SYDVKM. The V end lost 7 bases, the J end lost 6 bases, and 15 bases lay between the germline ends. The CDR3 covers 13 residues. The CDR3 nucleotides are TGTGCCAGCAAGGTCGGGGGTTCCCCTGAAGCTTTCTTT. Translating it yields CASKVGGSPEAFF.

The V call is TRBV19, the J call TRBJ1-5; TRBD1 matches at 9 bases. There are 15 residues in the CDR3. J gave up 2 bases and V 7 bases, and 6 bases lay outside the gene matches. The germline V gene has CDR1 LNHDA and CDR2 SQIVND (reference sequence). Here the CDR3 DNA reads TGTGCCAGTAACAAACAGGGGGCAGGCAATCAGCCCCAGCATTTT. As protein: CASNKQGAGNQPQHF.

This clone has a single count. This chain uses TRBV27 with TRBJ2-4, with a weak D call TRBD2 (5 bases). Trimming pared 0 bases from V and 7 bases from J, leaving 7 bases between. CDR1 is MNHEY, CDR2 SMNVEV, per germline (reference sequence). The CDR3 runs to 13 residues. The CDR3 protein is CASSLSRENIQYF. In DNA form, the CDR3 reads TGTGCCAGCAGTTTATCGAGGGAGAACATTCAGTACTTC.

The CDR3 loop reads CASSEESRNTEAFF. CDR3 DNA sequence: TGTGCCAGCAGTGAAGAAAGCAGGAACACTGAAGCTTTCTTT. V and J are TRBV2 and TRBJ1-1; D uncertain. Per germline, CDR1 SNHLY and CDR2 FYNNEI. The CDR3 is 14 amino acids. V was shortened by 1 base and J by 1 base, with 7 bases between the two germline ends. The full variable domain, completed using reference TRBV2 and TRBJ1-1, is EPEVTQTPSHQVTQMGQEVILRCVPISNHLYFYWYRQILGQKVEFLVSFYNNEISEKSEIFDDQFSVERPDGSNFTLKIRSTKLEDSAMYFCASSEESRNTEAFFGQGTRLTVV.

The V gene is TRBV4-3, the J gene TRBJ2-2; D uncertain. The CDR3 extends over 15 amino acids. V shed 0 bases and J shed 4 bases, with 9 bases lying between them. From germline, CDR1 is LGHNA and CDR2 YSLEER. The chain's CDR3 is CASSQEVLATGELFF. DNA of the CDR3: TGCGCCAGCAGCCAAGAAGTGCTGGCCACCGGGGAGCTGTTTTTT.

The chain recombines TRBV29-1 with TRBJ1-1; D possibly corresponds to TRBD1 (5 bases). This CDR3 is 13 amino acids long. Per the germline V gene, CDR1 is SQVTM and CDR2 is ANQGSEA. V was clipped by 4 bases and J by 3 bases, with 12 bases between them. Here the CDR3 DNA reads TGCAGCGTTGTAGGGGTCGATGACACTGAAGCTTTCTTT. This encodes CSVVGVDDTEAFF.

The genes are TRBV25-1 and TRBJ1-3; 7 bases map to TRBD1. Germline V gene lookup returns CDR1 MGHDK and CDR2 SYGVNS. After removal of 5 bases from V and 1 base from J, the junction contained 2 bases not matched to a gene. The CDR3 is 14 residues long. The DNA of the CDR3 is TGTGCCAGCAGTATGGGACAGTCTGGAAACACCATATATTTT. It is translated as CASSMGQSGNTIYF.

The DNA of the CDR3 is TGTGCCAGCAGCTCCACCCACAGGGCAACTAATGAAAAACTGTTTTTT. Translating gives CASSSTHRATNEKLFF. The genes are TRBV9 and TRBJ1-4; the D gene is possibly TRBD1 (6 bases). The CDR3 covers 16 residues. Trimming stripped 4 bases from V and 0 bases from J, with 13 bases between. Germline V gene data show CDR1 as SGDLS and CDR2 as YYNGEE.

V gene TRBV19 combines with J gene TRBJ2-2; TRBD2 agrees at 11 bases. The CDR3 sequence is 15 residues long. V gave up 6 bases and J gave up 4 bases; unmatched junction bases: 4. CDR1 is LNHDA and CDR2 is SQIVND in the germline V gene (reference sequence). The CDR3 region has the DNA TGTGCCAGTAGCCTTCTAGCGGGAGGCACCGGGGAGCTGTTTTTT. Amino acid sequence: CASSLLAGGTGELFF.

The CDR3 DNA reads as TGTGCCTGGAGTTTTTCAGGGGGCACCGGGGAGCTGTTTTTT. Translating it yields CAWSFSGGTGELFF. V gene TRBV30 combines with J gene TRBJ2-2; the match to TRBD1 covers 7 bases. J gave up 4 bases and V 2 bases, and 4 bases lay outside the gene matches. Germline assignment: CDR1 GTSNPN and CDR2 SVGIG (reference sequence). The CDR3 sequence is 14 residues long.

The chain carries TRBV7-9 and TRBJ2-1, with 10 bases fitting TRBD1. The ends lost 5 bases at V and 6 bases at J; junction bases unmatched: 7. This CDR3 spans 15 amino acids. CDR1 and CDR2 from the germline V gene are SEHNR and FQNEAQ (reference sequence). The CDR3 here is CASSQRGQGFNEQFF. CDR3 in DNA: TGTGCCAGCAGCCAAAGGGGACAGGGGTTCAATGAGCAGTTCTTC.

This chain joins TRBV6-5 and TRBJ2-1, with TRBD2 identical over 8 bases. The length of the CDR3 is 16 residues. Germline assignment: CDR1 MNHEY and CDR2 SVGAGI. V lost 4 bases to trimming and J lost 9 bases; unmatched junction nucleotides: 14. DNA of the CDR3: TGTGCCAGCAGTTTGCGGGGAGCGGGAGAAAAAATTGAGCAGTTCTTC. Protein product: CASSLRGAGEKIEQFF.

The gene calls are TRBV4-1 and TRBJ1-4; D perhaps matches TRBD1 (5 bases). CDR1 is MGHRA and CDR2 is YSYEKL in the germline V gene. Trimming stripped 8 bases from V and 6 bases from J, with 13 bases between. This CDR3 region has 13 residues. The CDR3 sequence: CASSGFLDEKLFF. The DNA for the CDR3 is TGCGCCAGCTCAGGGTTCTTAGATGAAAAACTGTTTTTT.

Notes on this clone: The sample carries other DNA sequences with the same CDR3. The rearrangement joins TRBV5-1 to TRBJ2-2; D is unclear. This CDR3 is 12 amino acids long. Trimming took 0 bases from V and 5 from J, leaving 2 bases between them. CDR1 and CDR2 from the germline V gene are SGHRS and YFSETQ. DNA of the CDR3: TGCGCCAGCAGCTTGGATACCGGGGAGCTGTTTTTT. Protein: CASSLDTGELFF.

The chain recombines TRBV19 with TRBJ2-7, with D uncertain. The CDR3 has 14 amino acids. The germline gives CDR1 LNHDA, CDR2 SQIVND (reference sequence). Between the trimmed V and J ends, which lost 5 bases and 2 bases, there was a span of 13 bases. This CDR3 is CASSQFFPPYEQYF. CDR3 nucleotide sequence: TGTGCCAGTAGTCAGTTTTTTCCTCCCTACGAGCAGTACTTC.

V usage is TRBV7-8 and J usage is TRBJ2-7, with D perhaps given as TRBD1 or TRBD2 (5 bases each). CDR3 size: 15 residues. Trimming pared 1 base from V and 6 bases from J, leaving 16 bases between. CDR1 is SGHVS and CDR2 is FQNEAQ in the germline V gene. CDR3 sequence (DNA): TGTGCCAGCAGCTTAGTTCCAGGGACGAAGAGCGAGCAGTACTTC. It encodes CASSLVPGTKSEQYF.

This clone was counted once. CDR3 residues: CASSFRGAGGMRTDTQYF. The CDR3 nucleotides read TGTGCCAGCAGCTTTCGCGGCGCCGGAGGTATGCGGACAGATACGCAGTATTTT. The chain uses TRBV7-9 and TRBJ2-3; the D gene is possibly TRBD2 (5 bases). V was trimmed by 3 bases and J by 3 bases, leaving 22 bases between them. Germline V gives CDR1 SEHNR, CDR2 FQNEAQ (reference sequence). CDR3 length: 18 residues.

V gene TRBV7-9 combines with J gene TRBJ1-2; 7 bases map to TRBD1. In germline, CDR1 is SEHNR, CDR2 FQNEAQ (reference sequence). V lost 5 bases to trimming and J lost 8 bases; unmatched junction nucleotides: 8. The CDR3 loop spans 13 amino acids. The CDR3 DNA reads TGTGCCAGCAGCCAGACAGGGTCGGAGGGCTACACCTTC. Translated, it gives CASSQTGSEGYTF.

The genes are TRBV5-4 and TRBJ2-2; 12 bases are a match to TRBD2. The germline V gene encodes CDR1 SGHNT and CDR2 YYREEE (reference sequence). J lost 5 bases, V lost 4 bases, and 3 bases had no gene match. The CDR3 is 15 amino acids. This CDR3 is CASSILAGGTGELFF. The CDR3 bases are TGTGCCAGCAGCATACTAGCGGGAGGTACCGGGGAGCTGTTTTTT.

The chain uses TRBV28 and TRBJ2-7; D may be TRBD1 (6 bases). CDR1 is MDHEN, CDR2 SYDVKM, per germline. The CDR3 covers 15 residues. Trimming pared 2 bases from V and 0 bases from J, leaving 11 bases between. CDR3 sequence: CASSLVQGSSYEQYF. The CDR3 DNA reads TGTGCCAGCAGTTTAGTACAGGGCAGCTCCTACGAGCAGTACTTC. Looking up the rest from reference TRBV28 and TRBJ2-7 gives the full variable domain: DVKVTQSSRYLVKRTGEKVFLECVQDMDHENMFWYRQDPGLGLRLIYFSYDVKMKEKGDIPEGYSVSREKKERFSLILESASTNQTSMYLCASSLVQGSSYEQYFGPGTRLTVT.